The source of this TCR beta chain is a study of CD8+CD57+ T cells in acquired aplastic anemia. Genomic DNA constituted the template upon which TCR beta VDJ and CDR3 profiling was performed. TCRdb reprocessed the reads with MiXCR, giving one entry per CDR3 protein. Of approximately 200,000 distinct CDR3 sequences in the sample, 61% were seen once. This CDR3 is built from 14 residues. Trimming took off 5 bases at V and 0 bases at J, with 10 bases between the two ends. CDR1 and CDR2 from the germline V gene are PRHDT and FYEKMQ (reference sequence). What was sequenced was sorted CD4+, CD8+, or CD8+CD57+ T cells (not recorded which) from PBMCs. This chain connects TRBV13 to TRBJ2-5; tentative D call: TRBD2 (5 bases). The receptor's source is a human donor in good health. The CDR3 reads CASSKDGDQETQYF. CDR3 in DNA: TGTGCCAGCAGCAAGGACGGGGACCAAGAGACCCAGTACTTC.